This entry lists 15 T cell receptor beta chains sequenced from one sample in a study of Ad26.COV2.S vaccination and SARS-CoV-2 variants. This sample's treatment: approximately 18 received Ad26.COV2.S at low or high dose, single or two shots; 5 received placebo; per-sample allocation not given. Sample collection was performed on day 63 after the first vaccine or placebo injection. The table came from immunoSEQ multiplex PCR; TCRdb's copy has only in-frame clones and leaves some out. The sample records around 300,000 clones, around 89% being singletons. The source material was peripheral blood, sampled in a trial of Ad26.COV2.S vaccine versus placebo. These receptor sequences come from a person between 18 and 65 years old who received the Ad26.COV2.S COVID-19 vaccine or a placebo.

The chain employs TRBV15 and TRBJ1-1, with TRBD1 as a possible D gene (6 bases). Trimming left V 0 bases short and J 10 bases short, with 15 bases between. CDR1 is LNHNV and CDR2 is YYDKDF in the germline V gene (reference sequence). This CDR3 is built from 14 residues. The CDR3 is CATSRDGGGDGAFF. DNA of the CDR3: TGTGCCACCAGCAGAGATGGTGGGGGCGATGGAGCTTTCTTT.

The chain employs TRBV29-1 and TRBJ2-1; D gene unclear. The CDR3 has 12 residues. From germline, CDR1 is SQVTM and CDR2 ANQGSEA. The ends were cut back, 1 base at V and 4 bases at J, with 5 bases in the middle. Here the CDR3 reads CSVEAVYNEQFF. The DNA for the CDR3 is TGCAGCGTTGAAGCGGTTTACAATGAGCAGTTCTTC.

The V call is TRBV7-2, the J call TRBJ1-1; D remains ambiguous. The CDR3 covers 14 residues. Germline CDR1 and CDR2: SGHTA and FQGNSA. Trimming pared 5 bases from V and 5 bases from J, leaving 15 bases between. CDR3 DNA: TGTGCCAGCAGCCCGAGGTTATACGAGACTGAAGCTTTCTTT. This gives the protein CASSPRLYETEAFF.

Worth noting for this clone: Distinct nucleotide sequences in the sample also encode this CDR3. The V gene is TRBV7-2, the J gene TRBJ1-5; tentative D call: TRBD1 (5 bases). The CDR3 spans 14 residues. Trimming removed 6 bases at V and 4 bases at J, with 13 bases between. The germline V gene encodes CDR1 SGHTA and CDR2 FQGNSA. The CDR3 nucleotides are TGTGCCAGCAGTCCGCCCGGGGGAAATCAGCCCCAGCATTTT. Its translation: CASSPPGGNQPQHF.

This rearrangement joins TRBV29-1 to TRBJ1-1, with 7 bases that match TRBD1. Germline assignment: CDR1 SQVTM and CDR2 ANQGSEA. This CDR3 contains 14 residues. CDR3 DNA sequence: TGCAGAACCGCAGGGGGTGCCTTGAACACTGAAGCTTTCTTT. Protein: CRTAGGALNTEAFF. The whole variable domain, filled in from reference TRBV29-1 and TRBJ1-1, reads SAVISQKPSRDICQRGTSLTIQCQVDSQVTMMFWYRQQPGQSLTLIATANQGSEATYESGFVIDKFPISRPNLTFSTLTVSNMSPEDSSIYLCRTAGGALNTEAFFGQGTRLTVV.

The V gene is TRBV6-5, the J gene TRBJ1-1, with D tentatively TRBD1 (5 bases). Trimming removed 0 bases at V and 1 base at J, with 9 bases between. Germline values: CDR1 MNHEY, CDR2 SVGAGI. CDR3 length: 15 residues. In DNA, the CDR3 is TGTGCCAGCAGTTACTCTACGGGGACGAACACTGAAGCTTTCTTT. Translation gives CASSYSTGTNTEAFF.

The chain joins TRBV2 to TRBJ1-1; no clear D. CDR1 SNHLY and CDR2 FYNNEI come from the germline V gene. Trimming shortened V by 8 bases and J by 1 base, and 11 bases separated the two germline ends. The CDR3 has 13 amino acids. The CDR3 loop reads CASCRLQNTEAFF. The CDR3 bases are TGTGCCAGCTGCCGTCTTCAGAACACTGAAGCTTTCTTT. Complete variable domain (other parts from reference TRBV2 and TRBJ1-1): EPEVTQTPSHQVTQMGQEVILRCVPISNHLYFYWYRQILGQKVEFLVSFYNNEISEKSEIFDDQFSVERPDGSNFTLKIRSTKLEDSAMYFCASCRLQNTEAFFGQGTRLTVV.

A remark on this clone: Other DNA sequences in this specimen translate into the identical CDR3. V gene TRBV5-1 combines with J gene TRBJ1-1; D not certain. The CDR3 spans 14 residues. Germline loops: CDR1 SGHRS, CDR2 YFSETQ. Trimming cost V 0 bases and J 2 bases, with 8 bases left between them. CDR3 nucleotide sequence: TGCGCCAGCAGCTTGGGCGGCTTTAACACTGAAGCTTTCTTT. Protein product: CASSLGGFNTEAFF.

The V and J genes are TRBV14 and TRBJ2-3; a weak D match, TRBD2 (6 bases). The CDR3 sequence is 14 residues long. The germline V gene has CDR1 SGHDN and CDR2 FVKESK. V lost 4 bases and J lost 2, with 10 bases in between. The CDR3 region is CASSRGINTDTQYF. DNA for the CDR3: TGTGCCAGCAGCCGCGGGATCAACACAGATACGCAGTATTTT.

The CDR3 here is CASSEGIGGGGTDTQYF. CDR3 DNA sequence: TGTGCCAGCAGTGAAGGTATAGGTGGGGGTGGCACAGATACGCAGTATTTT. This rearrangement joins TRBV2 to TRBJ2-3; D is possibly TRBD1 or TRBD2 (5 bases each). V shed 1 base and J shed 1 base, with 15 bases lying between them. The length of the CDR3 is 17 residues. Germline V gives CDR1 SNHLY, CDR2 FYNNEI.

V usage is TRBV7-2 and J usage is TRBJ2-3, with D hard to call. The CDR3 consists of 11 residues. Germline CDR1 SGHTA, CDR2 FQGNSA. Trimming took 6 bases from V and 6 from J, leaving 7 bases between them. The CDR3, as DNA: TGTGCCAGCAGAGAAGCGGATACGCAGTATTTT. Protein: CASREADTQYF. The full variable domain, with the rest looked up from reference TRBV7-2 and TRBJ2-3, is GAGVSQSPSNKVTEKGKDVELRCDPISGHTALYWYRQSLGQGLEFLIYFQGNSAPDKSGLPSDRFSAERTGGSVSTLTIQRTQQEDSAVYLCASREADTQYFGPGTRLTVL.

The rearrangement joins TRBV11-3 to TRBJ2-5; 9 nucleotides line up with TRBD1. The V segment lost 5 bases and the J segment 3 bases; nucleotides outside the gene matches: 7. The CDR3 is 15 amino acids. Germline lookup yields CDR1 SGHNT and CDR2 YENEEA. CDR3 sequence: CASSPGTGWEETQYF. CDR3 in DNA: TGTGCCAGCAGCCCGGGGACAGGGTGGGAAGAGACCCAGTACTTC.

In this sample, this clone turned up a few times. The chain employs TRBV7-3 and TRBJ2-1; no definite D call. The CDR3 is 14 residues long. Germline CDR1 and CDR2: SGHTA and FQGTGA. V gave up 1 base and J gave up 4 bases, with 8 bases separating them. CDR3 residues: CASSLIGLYNEQFF. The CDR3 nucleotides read TGTGCCAGCAGCTTAATCGGTCTGTACAATGAGCAGTTCTTC.

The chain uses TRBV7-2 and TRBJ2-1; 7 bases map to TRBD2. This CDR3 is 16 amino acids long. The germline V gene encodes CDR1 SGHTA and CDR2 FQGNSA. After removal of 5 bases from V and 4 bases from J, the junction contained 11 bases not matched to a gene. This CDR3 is CASSPPGAGQYNEQFF. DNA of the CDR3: TGTGCCAGCAGCCCGCCTGGAGCGGGGCAGTACAATGAGCAGTTCTTC.

This CDR3 is CASSWTVAGDTQYF. CDR3 DNA: TGTGCCAGCAGCTGGACAGTAGCTGGAGATACGCAGTATTTT. The chain links TRBV3-1 (or the pseudogene TRBV3-2) to TRBJ2-3, with D possibly matching TRBD1 (6 bases). V lost 5 bases and J 5 bases, leaving 14 bases between the germline ends. This CDR3 spans 14 amino acids. Looked up from germline, CDR1 is LGHDT and CDR2 is YNNKEL (reference sequence).